This T cell receptor (beta chain) is from a study of identifying expanded T cells in peripheral blood. Study outcomes and limitations: Differentially abundant clones: roughly 1.2 between replicates, around 17 at approximately 13 days, under 25 at four.

Details on this clone: Its antigen is currently unknown.

Trimming took off 5 bases at V and 4 bases at J, with 11 bases between the two ends. Germline CDR1 and CDR2: SGHTA and FQGNSA. This CDR3 is built from 14 residues. Profiled with immunoSEQ multiplex PCR; TCRdb holds only in-frame clones, not every one. This sample has approximately 90,000 clones; almost 90% occur once, and the top ten carry about 4.2%. The sequence derives from a person between 18 and 75 years old in good health. The chain recombines TRBV7-2 with TRBJ1-4; D possibly corresponds to TRBD1 (5 bases). Sequenced sample: blood. CDR3 residues: CASSQGAVNEKLFF. The CDR3 region has the DNA TGTGCCAGCAGCCAAGGGGCCGTTAATGAAAAACTGTTTTTT.